A selection of T cell receptor beta chains follows, all from one sample in a study of T cells in Graves' hyperthyroidism and ophthalmopathy. TCRdb ran MiXCR on the multiplex PCR reads and lists one entry per CDR3 protein. The table has over 700,000 distinct CDR3 sequences, 35% to 40% seen once; the top ten hold approximately 8.7%. Material: blood. The source is a man between 18 and 35 years old with Graves' hyperthyroidism. The CDR3 runs from the conserved cysteine through the conserved F or W. The D gene is left open where the match is weak. A row's size may be missing; if present it is once, few, many or a size class.

CDR3aa: CASSLALWPGSYEQYF
CDR3nt: TGTGCCAGCAGCTTAGCCCTCTGGCCAGGTTCCTACGAGCAGTACTTC
d_gene: .
abundance: few
v_gene: TRBV7-2
j_gene: TRBJ2-7

CDR3aa: CASSRDDYQPQHF
CDR3nt: TGTGCCAGCAGCCGGGACGACTATCAGCCCCAGCATTTT
d_gene: .
abundance: many
v_gene: TRBV9
j_gene: TRBJ1-5

CDR3aa: CASSQDHHRAAEQYF
CDR3nt: TGCGCCAGCAGCCAAGATCATCACAGGGCGGCCGAGCAGTACTTC
d_gene: .
abundance: few
v_gene: TRBV4-1
j_gene: TRBJ2-7

CDR3aa: CASSYPVQDSGNTIYF
CDR3nt: TGTGCCAGCAGTTACCCGGTACAGGACTCTGGAAACACCATATATTTT
d_gene: .
abundance: .
v_gene: TRBV10-3
j_gene: TRBJ1-3

CDR3aa: CASSLFRFTYEQYF
CDR3nt: TGTGCCAGCAGCTTGTTCCGGTTCACCTACGAGCAGTACTTC
d_gene: .
abundance: .
v_gene: TRBV5-5
j_gene: TRBJ2-7

CDR3aa: CSASQGNTGELFF
CDR3nt: TGCAGTGCTAGCCAAGGGAACACCGGGGAGCTGTTTTTT
d_gene: .
abundance: .
v_gene: TRBV20-1
j_gene: TRBJ2-2

CDR3aa: CASSLGSSGKETQYF
CDR3nt: TGCGCCAGCAGCTTGGGTTCGAGCGGGAAAGAGACCCAGTACTTC
d_gene: TRBD2
abundance: .
v_gene: TRBV5-1
j_gene: TRBJ2-5

CDR3aa: CSASLGGAETQYF
CDR3nt: TGCAGTGCTTCCCTAGGGGGGGCTGAGACCCAGTACTTC
d_gene: .
abundance: .
v_gene: TRBV20-1
j_gene: TRBJ2-5

CDR3aa: CASSTRDTQETQYF
CDR3nt: TGCGCCAGCAGCACCCGGGACACGCAAGAGACCCAGTACTTC
d_gene: .
abundance: .
v_gene: TRBV5-1
j_gene: TRBJ2-5

CDR3aa: CASSPEESHEQYF
CDR3nt: TGTGCCAGCAGCCCGGAGGAGAGTCACGAGCAGTACTTC
d_gene: .
abundance: few
v_gene: TRBV7-9
j_gene: TRBJ2-7

CDR3aa: CASSQDGTGSDSEKLFF
CDR3nt: TGTGCCAGCAGCCAAGATGGGACAGGGTCAGATTCTGAAAAACTGTTTTTT
d_gene: TRBD1
abundance: .
v_gene: TRBV4-1
j_gene: TRBJ1-4

CDR3aa: CASSLGPRQAATEAFF
CDR3nt: TGTGCCAGCAGCTTGGGGCCTCGACAGGCCGCGACTGAAGCTTTCTTT
d_gene: .
abundance: .
v_gene: TRBV7-3
j_gene: TRBJ1-1

CDR3aa: CASSLGAGRAAPQYF
CDR3nt: TGTGCCAGCAGCTTAGGTGCTGGGAGGGCCGCTCCGCAGTACTTC
d_gene: TRBD2
abundance: many
v_gene: TRBV7-9
j_gene: TRBJ2-7

CDR3aa: CSASRDRGRQYF
CDR3nt: TGCAGTGCTAGTCGGGACAGGGGGCGGCAGTACTTC
d_gene: TRBD1
abundance: .
v_gene: TRBV20-1
j_gene: TRBJ2-7

CDR3aa: CSVAGIANTGELFF
CDR3nt: TGCAGCGTTGCAGGGATCGCGAACACCGGGGAGCTGTTTTTT
d_gene: .
abundance: .
v_gene: TRBV29-1
j_gene: TRBJ2-2

CDR3aa: CSAQKERAPYEQYF
CDR3nt: TGCAGTGCTCAGAAAGAGAGGGCCCCCTACGAGCAGTACTTC
d_gene: .
abundance: .
v_gene: TRBV20-1
j_gene: TRBJ2-7

CDR3aa: CASSFLDYSGELFF
CDR3nt: TGTGCCAGCAGCTTCCTCGACTACTCCGGGGAGCTGTTTTTT
d_gene: .
abundance: many
v_gene: TRBV7-9
j_gene: TRBJ2-2

CDR3aa: CISGGTTNEKLFF
CDR3nt: TGCATTTCAGGTGGCACTACTAATGAAAAACTGTTTTTT
d_gene: .
abundance: many
v_gene: TRBV20-1
j_gene: TRBJ1-4

CDR3aa: CASSFDNVGPSLSYEQYF
CDR3nt: TGTGCCAGCAGTTTCGACAATGTGGGACCCTCTCTCTCCTACGAGCAGTACTTC
d_gene: .
abundance: .
v_gene: TRBV12-3/TRBV12-4
j_gene: TRBJ2-7

CDR3aa: CASSTRGTGLSNQPQHF
CDR3nt: TGTGCCAGCAGCACCAGGGGCACAGGGTTAAGCAATCAGCCCCAGCATTTT
d_gene: .
abundance: .
v_gene: TRBV7-9
j_gene: TRBJ1-5

CDR3aa: CASSSIYSNQPQHF
CDR3nt: TGTGCCAGCAGTTCGATCTATAGCAATCAGCCCCAGCATTTT
d_gene: .
abundance: few
v_gene: TRBV6-2/TRBV6-3
j_gene: TRBJ1-5

CDR3aa: CASSLEADRDEKLFF
CDR3nt: TGTGCCAGCAGTTTAGAAGCGGACCGCGATGAAAAACTGTTTTTT
d_gene: .
abundance: .
v_gene: TRBV9
j_gene: TRBJ1-4

CDR3aa: CASTGQAYVEQYF
CDR3nt: TGTGCCAGCACGGGACAGGCCTACGTAGAGCAGTACTTC
d_gene: TRBD1
abundance: few
v_gene: TRBV6-6
j_gene: TRBJ2-7

CDR3aa: CASTLLPGETQYF
CDR3nt: TGTGCCAGCACCCTACTCCCGGGGGAGACCCAGTACTTC
d_gene: .
abundance: many
v_gene: TRBV12-3/TRBV12-4
j_gene: TRBJ2-5

CDR3aa: CASSLGHFQETQYF
CDR3nt: TGTGCCAGCAGCTTAGGGCACTTCCAAGAGACCCAGTACTTC
d_gene: .
abundance: few
v_gene: TRBV5-5
j_gene: TRBJ2-5

CDR3aa: CASSLGIRGSGELFF
CDR3nt: TGCGCCAGCAGCTTGGGCATTAGGGGATCCGGGGAGCTGTTTTTT
d_gene: .
abundance: few
v_gene: TRBV5-1
j_gene: TRBJ2-2

CDR3aa: CASSWRQGINQPQHF
CDR3nt: TGTGCCAGCAGTTGGCGACAGGGTATCAATCAGCCCCAGCATTTT
d_gene: TRBD1
abundance: .
v_gene: TRBV12-3/TRBV12-4
j_gene: TRBJ1-5

CDR3aa: CASSFTRTGNQPQHF
CDR3nt: TGTGCCAGCAGTTTTACTCGGACAGGGAACCAGCCCCAGCATTTT
d_gene: TRBD1
abundance: .
v_gene: TRBV12-3/TRBV12-4
j_gene: TRBJ1-5

CDR3aa: CASSLGRTGDKTQYF
CDR3nt: TGTGCCAGCAGCTTGGGAAGGACAGGGGATAAGACCCAGTACTTC
d_gene: TRBD1
abundance: many
v_gene: TRBV7-2
j_gene: TRBJ2-5

CDR3aa: CSVGKGNTIYF
CDR3nt: TGCAGCGTTGGAAAAGGAAACACCATATATTTT
d_gene: .
abundance: many
v_gene: TRBV29-1
j_gene: TRBJ1-3

CDR3aa: CASSIGQGDTGELFF
CDR3nt: TGTGCCAGTAGTATAGGACAGGGGGATACCGGGGAGCTGTTTTTT
d_gene: TRBD1
abundance: few
v_gene: TRBV19
j_gene: TRBJ2-2

CDR3aa: CASSGGQGGTEAFF
CDR3nt: TGTGCCAGCAGCGGAGGACAGGGCGGCACTGAAGCTTTCTTT
d_gene: TRBD1
abundance: many
v_gene: TRBV12-3/TRBV12-4
j_gene: TRBJ1-1

CDR3aa: CASSLGQGSRYQETQYF
CDR3nt: TGTGCTAGCAGCTTAGGACAGGGGTCCCGGTACCAAGAGACCCAGTACTTC
d_gene: TRBD1
abundance: .
v_gene: TRBV7-7
j_gene: TRBJ2-5

CDR3aa: CASSPSNSGREQYF
CDR3nt: TGTGCCAGCAGCCCATCTAATAGCGGGCGCGAGCAGTACTTC
d_gene: TRBD2
abundance: few
v_gene: TRBV5-4
j_gene: TRBJ2-7

CDR3aa: CASRPSTGGLGQPQHF
CDR3nt: TGTGCCAGCAGGCCCTCGACAGGGGGCTTGGGTCAGCCCCAGCATTTT
d_gene: TRBD1
abundance: .
v_gene: TRBV6-5
j_gene: TRBJ1-5

CDR3aa: CASSFFRAMQPEMNTEAFF
CDR3nt: TGTGCCAGCAGCTTTTTTCGCGCCATGCAGCCCGAGATGAACACTGAAGCTTTCTTT
d_gene: .
abundance: .
v_gene: TRBV11-3
j_gene: TRBJ1-1

CDR3aa: CSAGGWDRGGETQYF
CDR3nt: TGCAGTGCCGGAGGGTGGGACAGGGGAGGGGAGACCCAGTACTTC
d_gene: TRBD1
abundance: few
v_gene: TRBV20-1
j_gene: TRBJ2-5

CDR3aa: CASSESEGLASEQYF
CDR3nt: TGTGCCAGCAGTGAAAGTGAGGGACTTGCCTCCGAGCAGTACTTC
d_gene: .
abundance: .
v_gene: TRBV2
j_gene: TRBJ2-7

CDR3aa: CASSIEGRSYEQYF
CDR3nt: TGTGCCAGTAGTATAGAGGGCAGGTCCTACGAGCAGTACTTC
d_gene: .
abundance: many
v_gene: TRBV19
j_gene: TRBJ2-7

CDR3aa: CASSSWEGAYQETQYF
CDR3nt: TGCGCCAGCAGCTCGTGGGAGGGCGCCTACCAAGAGACCCAGTACTTC
d_gene: TRBD2
abundance: .
v_gene: TRBV5-1
j_gene: TRBJ2-5

CDR3aa: CASSSTGTSRRATNEKLFF
CDR3nt: TGTGCCAGCAGCTCCACCGGGACTTCTCGAAGGGCAACTAATGAAAAACTGTTTTTT
d_gene: .
abundance: .
v_gene: TRBV7-3
j_gene: TRBJ1-4